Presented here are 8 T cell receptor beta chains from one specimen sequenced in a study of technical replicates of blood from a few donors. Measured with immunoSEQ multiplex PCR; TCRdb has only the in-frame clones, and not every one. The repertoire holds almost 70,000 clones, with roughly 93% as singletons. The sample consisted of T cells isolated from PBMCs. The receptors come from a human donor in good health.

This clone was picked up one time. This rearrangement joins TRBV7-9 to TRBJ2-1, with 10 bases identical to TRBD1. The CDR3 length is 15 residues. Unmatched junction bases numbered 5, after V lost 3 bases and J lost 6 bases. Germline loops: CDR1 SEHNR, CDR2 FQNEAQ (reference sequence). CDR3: CASSFRDRGSNEQFF. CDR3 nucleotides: TGTGCCAGCAGCTTCCGGGACAGGGGAAGCAATGAGCAGTTCTTC.

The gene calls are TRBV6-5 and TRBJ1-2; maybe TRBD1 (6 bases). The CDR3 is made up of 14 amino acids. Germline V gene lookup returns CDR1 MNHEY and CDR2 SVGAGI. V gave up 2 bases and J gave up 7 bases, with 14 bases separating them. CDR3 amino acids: CASSYGRRGSGYTF. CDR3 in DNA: TGTGCCAGCAGTTACGGTCGCAGGGGCAGTGGCTACACCTTC.

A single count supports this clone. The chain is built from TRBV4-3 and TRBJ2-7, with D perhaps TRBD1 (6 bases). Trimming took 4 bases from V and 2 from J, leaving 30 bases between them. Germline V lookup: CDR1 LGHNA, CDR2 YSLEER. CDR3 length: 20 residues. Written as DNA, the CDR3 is TGCGCCAGCAGCCGCGAAAACCCGGACTCCCCGTGGACAGTCCCCTACGAGCAGTACTTC. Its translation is CASSRENPDSPWTVPYEQYF.

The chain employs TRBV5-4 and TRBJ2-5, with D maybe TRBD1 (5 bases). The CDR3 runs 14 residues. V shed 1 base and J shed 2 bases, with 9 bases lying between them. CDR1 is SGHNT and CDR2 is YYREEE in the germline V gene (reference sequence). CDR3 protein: CASSLIGAQETQYF. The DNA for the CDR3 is TGTGCCAGCAGCTTGATAGGGGCGCAAGAGACCCAGTACTTC.

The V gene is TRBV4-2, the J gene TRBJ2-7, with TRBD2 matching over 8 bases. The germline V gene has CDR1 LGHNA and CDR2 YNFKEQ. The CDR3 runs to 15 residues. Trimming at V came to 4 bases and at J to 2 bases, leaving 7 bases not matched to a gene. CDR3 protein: CASSRQRETPYEQYF. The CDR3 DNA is TGTGCCAGCAGCCGACAGCGGGAGACCCCCTACGAGCAGTACTTC.

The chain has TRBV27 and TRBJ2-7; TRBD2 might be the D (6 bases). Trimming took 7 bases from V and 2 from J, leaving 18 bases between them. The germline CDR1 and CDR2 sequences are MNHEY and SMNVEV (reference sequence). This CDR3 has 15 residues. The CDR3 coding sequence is TGTGCCAGCACCTTACTAGGGACGGGAGCCTACGAGCAGTACTTC. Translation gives CASTLLGTGAYEQYF.

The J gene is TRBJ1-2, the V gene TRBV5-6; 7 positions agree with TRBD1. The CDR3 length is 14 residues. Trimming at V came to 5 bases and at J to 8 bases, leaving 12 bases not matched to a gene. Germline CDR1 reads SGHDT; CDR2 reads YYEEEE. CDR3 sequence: CASSLIWDREGYTF. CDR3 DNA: TGTGCCAGCAGTTTGATATGGGACAGAGAGGGCTACACCTTC. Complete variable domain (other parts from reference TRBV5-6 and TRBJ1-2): DAGVTQSPTHLIKTRGQQVTLRCSPKSGHDTVSWYQQALGQGPQFIFQYYEEEERQRGNFPDRFSGHQFPNYSSELNVNALLLGDSALYLCASSLIWDREGYTFGSGTRLTVV.

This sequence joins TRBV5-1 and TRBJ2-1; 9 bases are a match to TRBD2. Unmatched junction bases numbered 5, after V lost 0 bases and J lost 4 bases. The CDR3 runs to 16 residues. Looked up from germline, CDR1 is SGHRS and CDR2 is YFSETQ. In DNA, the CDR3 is TGCGCCAGCAGCTTGGACGTACTAGCGGGTTACAATGAGCAGTTCTTC. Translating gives CASSLDVLAGYNEQFF.